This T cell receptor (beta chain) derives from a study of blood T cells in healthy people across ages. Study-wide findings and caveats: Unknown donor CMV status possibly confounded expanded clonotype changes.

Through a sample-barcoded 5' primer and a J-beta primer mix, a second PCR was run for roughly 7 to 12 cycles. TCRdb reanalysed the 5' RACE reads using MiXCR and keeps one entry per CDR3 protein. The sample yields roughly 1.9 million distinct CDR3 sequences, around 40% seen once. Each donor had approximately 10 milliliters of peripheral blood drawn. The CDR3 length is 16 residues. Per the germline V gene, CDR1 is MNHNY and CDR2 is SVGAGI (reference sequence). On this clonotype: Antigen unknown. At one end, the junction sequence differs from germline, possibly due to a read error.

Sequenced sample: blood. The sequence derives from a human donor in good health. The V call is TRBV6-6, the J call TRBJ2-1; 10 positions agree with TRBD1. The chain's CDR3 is CASSYSGTGVVDERFF. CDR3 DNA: TGTGCCAGCAGTTACTCCGGGACAGGGGTAGTCGATGAGCGGTTCTTC.